The 22 T cell receptor beta chains below were found in one sample sequenced in a study of blood T cells in healthy people across ages. The authors ran a second PCR of about 7 to 11 cycles using a sample-barcoded 5' primer and a J-beta primer mix. TCRdb re-derived calls from the 5' RACE reads in MiXCR, one entry per CDR3 protein. The table includes roughly 730,000 distinct CDR3 sequences, roughly three fifths detected once. Material for sequencing was blood. The receptor set was obtained from a man aged 35 to 55 in good health.

V gene TRBV4-3 combines with J gene TRBJ2-6; 8 bases are shared with TRBD1. The CDR3 contains 20 residues. V was pared by 0 bases and J by 2 bases, with 12 bases of the junction left unmatched. The germline CDR1 and CDR2 sequences are LGHNA and YSLEER. The CDR3 protein is CASSQEDSRGLLAGANVLTF. CDR3 nucleotide sequence: TGCGCCAGCAGCCAAGAGGACAGCAGGGGGCTCTTGGCTGGGGCCAACGTCCTGACTTTC.

The V call is TRBV20-1, the J call TRBJ2-1, with D uncertain. CDR3 length: 16 amino acids. Germline CDR1 DFQATT, CDR2 SNEGSKA (reference sequence). Trimming removed 0 bases at V and 0 bases at J, with 12 bases between. CDR3 in DNA: TGCAGTGCTAGAGATCTCCGGGTGGCCTCCTACAATGAGCAGTTCTTC. Residues: CSARDLRVASYNEQFF.

The genes are TRBV2 and TRBJ2-5; TRBD2 is a possible D gene (5 bases). Germline CDR1 reads SNHLY; CDR2 reads FYNNEI. The ends were cut back, 2 bases at V and 4 bases at J, with 29 bases in the middle. There are 20 residues in the CDR3. CDR3 sequence: CASSEFPQRSLIGARETQYF. CDR3 nucleotides: TGTGCCAGCAGTGAATTTCCCCAGCGGTCACTTATCGGAGCTCGAGAGACCCAGTACTTC.

This clonotype was picked up one time. The chain is built from TRBV30 and TRBJ1-6; D ambiguous. Trimming took off 2 bases at V and 0 bases at J, with 8 bases between the two ends. The germline V gene encodes CDR1 GTSNPN and CDR2 SVGIG (reference sequence). The CDR3 runs to 15 residues. The CDR3 here is CAWSFGGSYNSPLHF. Here the CDR3 DNA reads TGTGCCTGGAGTTTTGGTGGCTCCTATAATTCACCCCTCCACTTT.

This sequence joins TRBV3-1 and TRBJ2-7; 9 nucleotides align to TRBD2. The CDR3 sequence is 17 residues long. With V trimmed by 0 bases and J by 7 bases, 13 bases remained unmatched. Germline V CDR1 and CDR2: LGHDT, YNNKEL (reference sequence). CDR3 bases: TGTGCCAGCAGCCAAGAACCAGCTAGCGGGACCCACAATGAGCAGTACTTC. This gives the protein CASSQEPASGTHNEQYF.

This clonotype showed up just a few times. The V and J genes are TRBV6-6 and TRBJ2-1; 7 bases line up with TRBD2. The germline gives CDR1 MNHNY, CDR2 SVGAGI (reference sequence). The trim removed 7 bases at V and 3 bases at J, leaving 6 bases unmatched. CDR3 length: 14 amino acids. The CDR3 is CASKRGVLYNEQFF. CDR3 nucleotides: TGTGCCAGCAAACGGGGGGTCCTCTACAATGAGCAGTTCTTC.

The genes are TRBV7-8 and TRBJ2-4; either TRBD1 or TRBD2 may fit D (6 bases each). Gene TRBJ2-7 matches the end of the DNA better, so the J call may be wrong. Per the germline V gene, CDR1 is SGHVS and CDR2 is FQNEAQ. The CDR3 has 16 amino acids. CDR3 region: CASSLEPGGGSYEQYF. Written as DNA, the CDR3 is TGTGCCAGCAGCTTAGAGCCAGGAGGGGGATCCTACGAGCAGTACTTC.

This clonotype appeared a single time. The J gene is TRBJ2-7, the V gene TRBV29-1; 9 nucleotides agree with TRBD2. After removal of 3 bases from V and 5 bases from J, the junction contained 2 bases not matched to a gene. The CDR3 covers 12 residues. Germline CDR1 SQVTM, CDR2 ANQGSEA. Here the CDR3 reads CSVEASGNEQYF. Here the CDR3 DNA reads TGCAGCGTTGAGGCTAGCGGGAACGAGCAGTACTTC.

This clonotype appeared a few times. The chain uses TRBV7-2 and TRBJ1-6; D is unclear. This CDR3 spans 15 amino acids. In germline, CDR1 is SGHTA, CDR2 FQGNSA. The V and J ends lost 4 bases and 6 bases respectively, with 13 bases between them. Written as DNA, the CDR3 is TGTGCCAGCAGCTCCCACGGGCCGGGTAATTCACCCCTCCACTTT. Residues: CASSSHGPGNSPLHF.

The table lists this clonotype with a few counts. The chain combines TRBV29-1 with TRBJ2-3; the match to TRBD2 covers 10 bases. CDR3 size: 13 residues. The germline V gene has CDR1 SQVTM and CDR2 ANQGSEA. After removal of 8 bases from V and 3 bases from J, the junction contained 5 bases not matched to a gene. DNA for the CDR3: TGCAGCTTTCATAGCGGGAGGACAGATACGCAGTATTTT. It translates to CSFHSGRTDTQYF.

The J gene is TRBJ1-2, the V gene TRBV29-1, with 7 bases matching TRBD1. Germline V gene data show CDR1 as SQVTM and CDR2 as ANQGSEA. The CDR3 is 12 residues long. The V gene end was trimmed by 3 bases and the J gene end by 9 bases; junction bases not matched to a gene: 7. CDR3 in amino acids: CSVEGGGASYTF. CDR3 DNA: TGCAGCGTTGAGGGAGGGGGCGCGAGCTACACCTTC.

The chain's CDR3 is CASSDIRSDEKLFF. The CDR3 region has the DNA TGTGCCAGCAGCGATATCAGGAGCGATGAAAAACTGTTTTTT. The V call is TRBV7-9, the J call TRBJ1-4; D not certain. The CDR3 runs 14 residues. Germline V gene lookup returns CDR1 SEHNR and CDR2 FQNEAQ (reference sequence). V lost 5 bases, J lost 6 bases, and 13 bases lay in between.

The V gene is TRBV7-2, the J gene TRBJ1-1, with D possibly matching TRBD1 (5 bases). The CDR3 runs to 14 residues. In germline, CDR1 is SGHTA, CDR2 FQGNSA. The V end lost 1 base, the J end lost 6 bases, and 12 bases lay between the germline ends. The CDR3 DNA follows: TGTGCCAGCAGCTTAGTCAGGGTGGGGGCTGAAGCTTTCTTT. This translates into CASSLVRVGAEAFF.

The chain recombines TRBV5-1 with TRBJ1-5; 7 nucleotides match TRBD1. Germline loops: CDR1 SGHRS, CDR2 YFSETQ. V trimming: 0 bases; J trimming: 2 bases; junction bases outside the gene matches: 2. The CDR3 length is 15 residues. CDR3 sequence (DNA): TGCGCCAGCAGCTTGGAGGGACAGCGCAATCAGCCCCAGCATTTT. Amino acids: CASSLEGQRNQPQHF.

The chain uses TRBV28 and TRBJ1-2; maybe TRBD1 (6 bases). This CDR3 is built from 15 residues. V gave up 4 bases and J gave up 1 base, with 13 bases separating them. From germline, CDR1 is MDHEN and CDR2 SYDVKM. The CDR3 region is CASSYGTNHNYGYTF. CDR3 nucleotides: TGTGCCAGCAGTTACGGGACAAATCATAACTATGGCTACACCTTC.

V is TRBV20-1 and J is TRBJ1-5, with D possibly TRBD1 on 5 matching bases. This CDR3 spans 13 amino acids. Germline V gene sequence: CDR1 DFQATT, CDR2 SNEGSKA (reference sequence). Between the trimmed V and J ends, which lost 1 base and 6 bases, there was a span of 10 bases. The CDR3 protein is CSARGGGFQPQHF. The CDR3 bases are TGCAGTGCTAGAGGGGGGGGGTTTCAGCCCCAGCATTTT.

The J gene is TRBJ2-3, the V gene TRBV5-1; 10 nucleotides align to TRBD1. Germline assignment: CDR1 SGHRS and CDR2 YFSETQ. The V segment lost 4 bases and the J segment 8 bases; nucleotides outside the gene matches: 7. This CDR3 is 14 amino acids long. Written as DNA, the CDR3 is TGCGCCAGCAGCGAGGGGACAGGGGAAGTTACGCAGTATTTT. Its translation is CASSEGTGEVTQYF.

The V and J genes are TRBV6-1 and TRBJ1-2; 12 nucleotides agree with TRBD1. Trimming removed 5 bases from V and 8 bases from J; junction bases left unmatched: 24. Germline V CDR1 and CDR2: MNHNS, SASEGT. The CDR3 length is 20 residues. CDR3 bases: TGTGCCAGCAGTCAGGGGTTCTTCTCCGGGACAGGGGGCGATCGAGGAGGCTACACCTTC. It specifies CASSQGFFSGTGGDRGGYTF.

Concerning this clonotype: The junction shows a germline mismatch at one end, possibly a read error. This chain joins TRBV2 and TRBJ1-1, with D maybe TRBD1 (5 bases). This CDR3 spans 11 amino acids. Germline CDR1 and CDR2: SNHLY and FYNNEI. In DNA form, the CDR3 reads TGCGCCAGCGGGGGATCCACTGAAGCTTTCTTT. Its protein product is CASGGSTEAFF.

The rearrangement uses TRBV4-1 and TRBJ2-5; D may be TRBD1 (6 bases). Germline V CDR1 and CDR2: MGHRA, YSYEKL. Between the trimmed V and J ends, which lost 0 bases and 11 bases, there was a span of 13 bases. This CDR3 is built from 13 residues. The CDR3 loop reads CASSQEIDRIQYF. As DNA, the CDR3 is TGCGCCAGCAGCCAAGAGATCGACAGGATTCAGTACTTC.

This clonotype has just a few counts. V gene TRBV9 combines with J gene TRBJ2-3; 7 bases map to TRBD1. This CDR3 has 14 residues. CDR1 SGDLS and CDR2 YYNGEE come from the germline V gene. Trimming removed 6 bases from V and 2 bases from J; junction bases left unmatched: 6. In DNA form, the CDR3 reads TGTGCCAGCACCCAGGGGGTGCTCACAGATACGCAGTATTTT. Translated, it gives CASTQGVLTDTQYF.

The gene calls are TRBV7-2 and TRBJ2-7; possible D gene TRBD1, 5 bases. The V and J ends lost 6 bases and 2 bases respectively, with 11 bases between them. Per germline, CDR1 SGHTA and CDR2 FQGNSA. The CDR3 has 13 residues. CDR3 coding DNA: TGTGCCAGCAGAAGTACAGGTACCTACGAGCAGTACTTC. Its protein is CASRSTGTYEQYF.